The 17 T cell receptor beta chains reported below all come from one sample, sequenced in a study of T cell changes during pregnancy in multiple sclerosis. Sequenced by immunoSEQ multiplex PCR; TCRdb stores in-frame clones only, minus some. The table lists under 30,000 clones, under 95% of them singletons, with less than 0.55% in the top ten. The material was CD4+ T cells from peripheral blood mononuclear cells, obtained after pregnancy. The source of these receptors is a female donor with multiple sclerosis, enrolled in a pregnancy study.

V usage is TRBV7-2 and J usage is TRBJ2-2; 9 nucleotides agree with TRBD2. V was clipped by 6 bases and J by 6 bases; unmatched bases: 5. Germline values: CDR1 SGHTA, CDR2 FQGNSA. The CDR3 is made up of 14 amino acids. In DNA, the CDR3 is TGTGCCAGCAGGCCGCGGGGGGGGGCCGGGGAGCTGTTTTTT. Translated: CASRPRGGAGELFF.

V usage is TRBV28 and J usage is TRBJ1-4; perhaps TRBD1 as D (6 bases). There are 15 residues in the CDR3. The ends were cut back, 1 base at V and 8 bases at J, with 14 bases in the middle. Germline lookup yields CDR1 MDHEN and CDR2 SYDVKM. The CDR3 nucleotides are TGTGCCAGCAGTTTATCGGGGGGGGGCCTGGAAAAACTGTTTTTT. This codes for CASSLSGGGLEKLFF.

The chain has TRBV27 and TRBJ2-3; 7 positions agree with TRBD2. Germline V CDR1 and CDR2: MNHEY, SMNVEV (reference sequence). V was clipped by 6 bases and J by 0 bases; unmatched bases: 12. The CDR3 is 17 amino acids. DNA for the CDR3: TGTGCCAGCAGGAGCCTCGCGGGGCGGGGGAGCACAGATACGCAGTATTTT. Its protein product is CASRSLAGRGSTDTQYF.

The sample holds a few counts of this clone. The chain uses TRBV14 and TRBJ2-1; D unclear. CDR3 length equals 14 residues. The V end lost 3 bases, the J end lost 4 bases, and 10 bases lay between the germline ends. Germline values: CDR1 SGHDN, CDR2 FVKESK. CDR3 protein: CASSQATVYNEQFF. The CDR3 bases are TGTGCCAGCAGCCAGGCCACAGTATACAATGAGCAGTTCTTC. Complete variable domain (other parts from reference TRBV14 and TRBJ2-1): EAGVTQFPSHSVIEKGQTVTLRCDPISGHDNLYWYRRVMGKEIKFLLHFVKESKQDESGMPNNRFLAERTGGTYSTLKVQPAELEDSGVYFCASSQATVYNEQFFGPGTRLTVL.

The V gene is TRBV19, the J gene TRBJ2-5, with 9 bases lining up with TRBD1. J lost 6 bases, V lost 5 bases, and 10 bases had no gene match. CDR1 and CDR2 from the germline V gene are LNHDA and SQIVND (reference sequence). The CDR3 is made up of 15 amino acids. This CDR3 reads CASSSGTGLRKTQYF. The CDR3 region has the DNA TGTGCCAGTAGTTCCGGGACAGGGTTGCGGAAGACCCAGTACTTC.

This chain links TRBV15 with TRBJ2-1; 12 bases are shared with TRBD2. Germline CDR1 is LNHNV and CDR2 is YYDKDF (reference sequence). This CDR3 contains 16 residues. V gave up 5 bases and J gave up 3 bases; unmatched junction bases: 5. The CDR3 DNA reads as TGTGCCACCAGCGAGGGGACTAGCGGGTTCTACAATGAGCAGTTCTTC. Its protein is CATSEGTSGFYNEQFF.

The chain is built from TRBV7-9 and TRBJ1-6; a possible D gene is TRBD1 (5 bases). The germline gives CDR1 SEHNR, CDR2 FQNEAQ (reference sequence). CDR3 length: 14 residues. V dropped 1 base and J dropped 10 bases, with 11 bases sitting between them. The CDR3 loop is CASSLDAGWSPLHF. CDR3 sequence (DNA): TGTGCCAGCAGCTTAGATGCAGGGTGGTCACCCCTCCACTTT.

The rearrangement joins TRBV7-9 to TRBJ2-3, with unresolved D. The CDR3 sequence is 13 residues long. V lost 4 bases to trimming and J lost 1 base, with 6 bases between them. Looked up from germline, CDR1 is SEHNR and CDR2 is FQNEAQ (reference sequence). The CDR3 coding sequence is TGTGCCAGCAGCTCCCGGGGCACAGATACGCAGTATTTT. Protein sequence: CASSSRGTDTQYF.

The chain recombines TRBV11-2 with TRBJ2-7; D gene unclear. The CDR3 totals 13 residues. Trimming cost V 4 bases and J 2 bases, with 9 bases left between them. Germline V CDR1 and CDR2: SGHAT, FQNNGV. Here the CDR3 reads CASSSWQAYEQYF. CDR3 in DNA: TGTGCCAGCAGCTCTTGGCAGGCCTACGAGCAGTACTTC.

The CDR3 spells CASSDYYNEQFF. DNA of the CDR3: TGCGCCAGCAGTGACTACTACAATGAGCAGTTCTTC. This chain connects TRBV10-1 to TRBJ2-1; D gene unclear. The CDR3 contains 12 residues. Germline lookup yields CDR1 WNHNN and CDR2 SYGVQD (reference sequence). Trimming shortened V by 3 bases and J by 3 bases, and 3 bases separated the two germline ends.

J is TRBJ1-1 and V is TRBV29-1; TRBD1 aligns across 9 bases. The CDR3 runs 15 residues. J was trimmed by 1 base and V by 0 bases; bases with no gene match: 3. Germline CDR1 is SQVTM and CDR2 is ANQGSEA. CDR3 DNA sequence: TGCAGCGTTGAAGACGGGACAGGGCGGAACACTGAAGCTTTCTTT. The encoded protein is CSVEDGTGRNTEAFF.

The chain links TRBV5-1 to TRBJ1-2, with D possibly being TRBD1 (5 bases). The CDR3 is 15 amino acids. CDR1 is SGHRS, CDR2 YFSETQ, per germline. The ends were cut back, 3 bases at V and 4 bases at J, with 16 bases in the middle. CDR3 amino acids: CASSSTSDRFYGYTF. In nucleotides, the CDR3 is TGCGCCAGCAGCTCCACTTCCGACAGATTCTATGGCTACACCTTC.

J is TRBJ1-2 and V is TRBV7-9, with 7 bases matching TRBD1. Germline V lookup: CDR1 SEHNR, CDR2 FQNEAQ (reference sequence). V was clipped by 5 bases and J by 3 bases; unmatched bases: 9. The CDR3 totals 15 residues. The CDR3 DNA reads TGTGCCAGCAGCACTCATACAGGGGAGGACTATGGCTACACCTTC. Protein sequence: CASSTHTGEDYGYTF.

The chain carries TRBV4-2 and TRBJ2-2; tentatively, D is TRBD1 (6 bases). Trimming cost V 3 bases and J 2 bases, with 16 bases left between them. Germline V CDR1 and CDR2: LGHNA, YNFKEQ. This CDR3 region has 17 residues. Written as DNA, the CDR3 is TGTGCCAGCAGCCACCCCACCCGGACAGTAAACACCGGGGAGCTGTTTTTT. Its translation: CASSHPTRTVNTGELFF.

The V gene is TRBV7-9, the J gene TRBJ2-3, with TRBD1 identical over 9 bases. Germline CDR1 is SEHNR and CDR2 is FQNEAQ (reference sequence). V shed 5 bases and J 4 bases; nucleotides not matched to a gene: 7. CDR3 length: 15 residues. DNA for the CDR3: TGTGCCAGCAGCCTTTGGGACAGGGAGGCAGATACGCAGTATTTT. Translated, it gives CASSLWDREADTQYF. Combining the CDR3 with reference TRBV7-9 and TRBJ2-3 gives the whole variable domain DTGVSQNPRHKITKRGQNVTFRCDPISEHNRLYWYRQTLGQGPEFLTYFQNEAQLEKSRLLSDRFSAERPKGSFSTLEIQRTEQGDSAMYLCASSLWDREADTQYFGPGTRLTVL.

V usage is TRBV2 and J usage is TRBJ2-7; 7 bases map to TRBD1. J was trimmed by 2 bases and V by 3 bases; bases with no gene match: 4. This CDR3 has 14 residues. Germline CDR1 and CDR2: SNHLY and FYNNEI. Here the CDR3 DNA reads TGTGCCAGCAGTGAGGACAGGTCCACCTACGAGCAGTACTTC. Translated, it gives CASSEDRSTYEQYF.

The chain combines TRBV5-4 with TRBJ2-7; 9 bases agree with TRBD1. V dropped 4 bases and J dropped 3; count of bases not matched to a gene: 8. There are 15 residues in the CDR3. Germline V gene lookup returns CDR1 SGHNT and CDR2 YYREEE (reference sequence). The CDR3 is CASSEGQGKFYEQYF. The CDR3 nucleotides are TGTGCCAGCAGCGAGGGACAGGGCAAATTCTACGAGCAGTACTTC.